This entry is about one TCR beta chain. Its antigen is unknown. A mixed TRB-A/B primer pool amplified rearranged TRB by multiplex touch-down PCR. TCRdb re-derived calls from the multiplex PCR reads in MiXCR, one entry per CDR3 protein. Among about 10,000 distinct CDR3 sequences listed, 38% were seen once. The template was genomic DNA from peripheral blood, not RNA. This sample was taken from a study of T cell repertoires in aging, cancer and after chemotherapy. Study-wide results and caveats: These repertoire data do not allow conclusions about immunological memory after chemotherapy.

CDR3 length: 11 amino acids. The germline CDR1 and CDR2 sequences are SGHRS and YFSETQ. V lost 5 bases to trimming and J lost 6 bases, with 6 bases between them. The receptor comes from a human donor in good health. Sequencing input: blood. The chain carries TRBV5-1 and TRBJ2-1; D unclear. CDR3 amino acids: CASRQLNEQFF. In nucleotides, the CDR3 is TGCGCCAGCAGACAACTCAATGAGCAGTTCTTC.